The rows below give T cell receptor beta chains drawn from one sample of a study of blood T cell repertoires in COVID-19. Assay: immunoSEQ multiplex PCR; the TCRdb copy retains only in-frame clones and omits some. The table has fewer than 200,000 clones, roughly 83% seen once. The sample comprised peripheral blood. Every receptor here comes from a human donor in a cohort sampled during active COVID-19. Both conserved end residues are part of each CDR3. A D gene is named only where the DNA matches it firmly. Clone size is given for some rows only: seen once, a few or many times, or a class if the clone is expanded.

j_gene | d_gene | v_gene | abundance | len | CDR3nt | CDR3aa
TRBJ2-7 | TRBD1 | TRBV7-9 | - | 13 | TGTGCCAGCAGCTCAGGGGGCCCCTACGAGCAGTACTTC | CASSSGGPYEQYF
TRBJ1-2 | - | TRBV28 | - | 12 | TGTGCCAGCAGTTTTAGCCCCAATGGCTACACCTTC | CASSFSPNGYTF
TRBJ2-1 | TRBD1 | TRBV29-1 | - | 12 | TGCAGCGTCGACAGGGGTCGGGATGAGCAGTTCTTC | CSVDRGRDEQFF
TRBJ2-5 | TRBD1 | TRBV5-4 | - | 13 | TGTGCCAGCAGCTGGGACAGGAAAGAGACCCAGTACTTC | CASSWDRKETQYF
TRBJ2-1 | - | TRBV6-5 | - | 12 | TGTGCCACAAATCGGAGGGTTGATGAGCAGTTCTTC | CATNRRVDEQFF
TRBJ1-2 | TRBD1 | TRBV9 | once | 14 | TGTGCCAGCAGCTCAGGACAGGATAACTATGGCTACACCTTC | CASSSGQDNYGYTF
TRBJ2-6 | - | TRBV5-1 | - | 16 | TGCGCCAGCAGCTTGTCGGGGAGCTCTGGGGCCAACGTCCTGACTTTC | CASSLSGSSGANVLTF
TRBJ1-5 | - | TRBV28 | - | 15 | TGTGCCAGCAGTCCGAGATTGAGTAGCAATCAGCCCCAGCATTTT | CASSPRLSSNQPQHF
TRBJ1-2 | - | TRBV7-2 | - | 16 | TGTGCCAGCAGTTCCCCCGCGGCTGGGGCCCCGACCGGCTACACCTTC | CASSSPAAGAPTGYTF
TRBJ2-1 | TRBD2 | TRBV6-4 | - | 16 | TGTGCCAGCAGTGACTCGGTAGCGGGGGGGTCTAATGAGCAGTTCTTC | CASSDSVAGGSNEQFF
TRBJ1-2 | - | TRBV7-9 | once | 13 | TGTGCCAGCAGCTTAGGGCAGGGTTATGGCTACACCTTC | CASSLGQGYGYTF
TRBJ1-3 | - | TRBV5-1 | few | 16 | TGCGCCAGCAGCTTGGGGGCTTCGGGGGCTGGAAACACCATATATTTT | CASSLGASGAGNTIYF
TRBJ2-5 | TRBD1 | TRBV28 | - | 13 | TGTGCCAGCAGGGACAGGGTACAAGAGACCCAGTACTTC | CASRDRVQETQYF
TRBJ2-3 | TRBD1 | TRBV7-2 | - | 16 | TGTGCCAGCAGCTTAGCGGCCAGGGGGCGACCAGATACGCAGTATTTT | CASSLAARGRPDTQYF
TRBJ2-5 | TRBD2 | TRBV15 | few | 14 | TGTGCCACCAGCAGCGCTAGACTAGCAGAGACCCAGTACTTC | CATSSARLAETQYF
TRBJ2-7 | - | TRBV7-2 | - | 15 | TGTGCCAGCAGCTTGTCGGGAATCCCTTTCTACGAGCAGTACTTC | CASSLSGIPFYEQYF
TRBJ1-2 | TRBD1 | TRBV4-2 | - | 15 | TGTGCCAGCAGCCAAGAAGGGACAGTCAACTATGGCTACACCTTC | CASSQEGTVNYGYTF
TRBJ2-3 | TRBD1 | TRBV7-3 | once | 15 | TGTGCCAGCAGTTTTGGGACAGGCCGGGGCGATACGCAGTATTTT | CASSFGTGRGDTQYF
TRBJ1-1 | TRBD1 | TRBV18 | once | 14 | TGTGCCAGCTCACCAGGGACAGGGCCTCCTGAAGCTTTCTTT | CASSPGTGPPEAFF
TRBJ2-1 | - | TRBV7-2 | - | 18 | TGTGCCAGCAGCCCCCGGGACAGGGGGGTAGCGGGAGGTCGAGAGCAGTTCTTC | CASSPRDRGVAGGREQFF
TRBJ2-1 | TRBD2 | TRBV28 | - | 14 | TGTGCCAGCACCGCTAGCGGGAGTAAAAATGAGCAGTTCTTC | CASTASGSKNEQFF
TRBJ2-7 | - | TRBV27 | few | 15 | TGTGCCAGCAGCTCCTCCGGGACAATCAGTCTGAGGCAGTACTTC | CASSSSGTISLRQYF
TRBJ1-4 | - | TRBV5-1 | - | 13 | TGCGCCAGCAGATTCGGAGACTCAGAAAAACTGTTTTTT | CASRFGDSEKLFF
TRBJ2-1 | TRBD2 | TRBV11-2 | - | 14 | TGTGCCAGCAGGGACGGAAGGGGAGGGAATGAGCAGTTCTTC | CASRDGRGGNEQFF
TRBJ2-7 | - | TRBV6-5 | - | 14 | TGTGCCAGCAGGCCCTCCAGGCTCTCCTACGAGCAGTACTTC | CASRPSRLSYEQYF
TRBJ1-1 | TRBD1 | TRBV27 | - | 16 | TGTGCCAGCACGTCCGGGACAGGGACCTTGAACACTGAAGCTTTCTTT | CASTSGTGTLNTEAFF
TRBJ1-1 | TRBD1 | TRBV3-1/TRBV3-2 | once | 15 | TGTGCCAGCAGCCAAGGGACAGGGGCAAACACTGAAGCTTTCTTT | CASSQGTGANTEAFF
TRBJ2-1 | - | TRBV5-1 | - | 16 | TGCGCCAGCAGCCCGGATGGAGGTAGGTTCTACAATGAGCAGTTCTTC | CASSPDGGRFYNEQFF
TRBJ2-7 | TRBD2 | TRBV27 | - | 15 | TGTGCCAGCAGTTTGTCGGCGGGAGGGGACTACGAGCAGTACTTC | CASSLSAGGDYEQYF
TRBJ2-1 | - | TRBV19 | - | 15 | TGTGCCAGCGGTTTAGCGTCGAGCTCCTACAATGAGCAGTTCTTC | CASGLASSSYNEQFF
TRBJ1-4 | - | TRBV12-3/TRBV12-4 | - | 13 | TGTGCCAGCAGCCTCTCAGGACAGTTAGGACTGTTTTTT | CASSLSGQLGLFF
TRBJ1-5 | - | TRBV6-2/TRBV6-3 | - | 15 | TGTGCCAGCAGTTACGGTACAGGGCTAAATCAGCCCCAGCATTTT | CASSYGTGLNQPQHF
TRBJ2-7 | TRBD2 | TRBV7-9 | once | 15 | TGTGCCAGCGGGGATAGCGGGGCGGCGGCCTACGAGCAGTACTTC | CASGDSGAAAYEQYF
TRBJ1-1 | TRBD1 | TRBV9 | once | 14 | TGTGCCAGCAGCGCCCGGGACAGGGTTTCTTTAGCTTTCTTT | CASSARDRVSLAFF
TRBJ1-3 | - | TRBV7-9 | - | 15 | TGTGCCAGCAGTTATCTAAGGGGCTCTGGAAACACCATATATTTT | CASSYLRGSGNTIYF
TRBJ2-7 | TRBD1 | TRBV28 | - | 14 | TGTGCCAGCAGTTTAGAAGGGGGCGGCAACGAGCAGTACTTC | CASSLEGGGNEQYF
TRBJ2-7 | - | TRBV2 | few | 11 | TGTGCCAGCAGACACAGGGACGAGCAGTACTTC | CASRHRDEQYF
TRBJ1-4 | - | TRBV2 | - | 15 | TGTGCCAGCAGTAAAACCGGGACACGAAATGAAAAACTGTTTTTT | CASSKTGTRNEKLFF
TRBJ2-3 | - | TRBV2 | - | 12 | TGTGCCAGCAGTGATGACGGGGGTACGCAGTATTTT | CASSDDGGTQYF
TRBJ2-1 | TRBD1 | TRBV28 | - | 14 | TGTGCCAGCAGTTTAGGGGGACAGGGCCATGAGCAGTTCTTC | CASSLGGQGHEQFF
TRBJ1-2 | TRBD1 | TRBV5-1 | - | 14 | TGCGCCAGCAGCCCGCGACAGGGTTTTGATGGCTACACCTTC | CASSPRQGFDGYTF
TRBJ1-5 | TRBD1 | TRBV10-3 | - | 17 | TGTGCCATCAGTGCGTCGCAGACAGGGCTAGACCATCAGCCCCAGCATTTT | CAISASQTGLDHQPQHF
TRBJ1-3 | - | TRBV3-1/TRBV3-2 | - | 14 | TGTGCCAGCAGCCGACAGGTCTCTGGAAACACCATATATTTT | CASSRQVSGNTIYF
TRBJ2-7 | TRBD2 | TRBV27 | - | 15 | TGTGCCAGCAGTCCTCTAGCGGGAGGTACCTACGAGCAGTACTTC | CASSPLAGGTYEQYF
TRBJ2-1 | TRBD2 | TRBV5-4 | - | 13 | TGTGCCAGCAGCCGAGGGACTAGTGATGAGCAGTTCTTC | CASSRGTSDEQFF
TRBJ2-7 | TRBD1 | TRBV2 | - | 13 | TGTGCCAGCAGGGACAGGGTGGGGGACGAGCAGTACTTC | CASRDRVGDEQYF
TRBJ2-5 | TRBD2 | TRBV5-6 | - | 14 | TGTGCCAGCAGCTTCTCTAGCGGGGGAGAGACCCAGTACTTC | CASSFSSGGETQYF
TRBJ2-1 | - | TRBV10-3 | - | 11 | TGTGCCATCAGGGACTTAAATGAGCAGTTCTTC | CAIRDLNEQFF
TRBJ2-4 | TRBD1 | TRBV18 | - | 13 | TGTGCCAGCTCGACAGGGGGCGCAGACATTCAGTACTTC | CASSTGGADIQYF
TRBJ2-2 | TRBD1 | TRBV24-1 | - | 16 | TGTGCCACCAGTGATCCCAGACAGGGGGCAGCCGGGGAGCTGTTTTTT | CATSDPRQGAAGELFF
TRBJ1-6 | TRBD1 | TRBV5-1 | - | 15 | TGCGCCAGCAGCTTGGGGCAGGGGGCTTCTTCACCCCTCCACTTT | CASSLGQGASSPLHF